The 30 T cell receptor beta chains below were found in one sample sequenced in a study of beta chain features in type 1 diabetes. Study results and limitations: Type 1 diabetes patients showed a moderate but significant shortening of TCRB CDR3s in all four CD4+ subsets.

Since all of the isolated RNA was reverse transcribed, expressed TCRB transcripts were what got sequenced. Clones were read by immunoSEQ multiplex PCR, and TCRdb kept only the in-frame ones, dropping some. The repertoire holds approximately 260,000 clones, with approximately 24% as singletons. Their antigens remain unidentified. The material sequenced was naive CD4+ T cells from blood. These receptors originate from a woman aged 25 to 39 with type 1 diabetes.

This clone was counted between two and nine times. Different DNA sequences within this sample yield the same CDR3. V usage is TRBV9 and J usage is TRBJ2-5, with D perhaps matching TRBD2 (5 bases). The CDR3 spans 12 residues. Trimming removed 0 bases at V and 5 bases at J, with 5 bases between. CDR1 and CDR2 from the germline V gene are SGDLS and YYNGEE. The CDR3 region is CASSVGGETQYF. The DNA of the CDR3 is TGTGCCAGCAGCGTAGGAGGGGAGACCCAGTACTTC.

This clone came up a few times. The V gene is TRBV10-3, the J gene TRBJ2-7; TRBD1 agrees at 7 bases. J lost 3 bases, V lost 6 bases, and 5 bases had no gene match. The CDR3 covers 13 residues. Germline CDR1 ENHRY, CDR2 SYGVKD. Here the CDR3 reads CAISFRQGYEQYF. CDR3 DNA sequence: TGTGCCATCAGCTTTAGACAGGGCTACGAGCAGTACTTC.

This clone was counted only a few times. The chain combines TRBV29-1 with TRBJ1-2; 7 bases are a match to TRBD1. The CDR3 extends over 13 amino acids. CDR1 is SQVTM and CDR2 is ANQGSEA in the germline V gene. J was trimmed by 3 bases and V by 4 bases; bases with no gene match: 5. CDR3 protein: CSVGRGGDYGYTF. The CDR3 DNA reads as TGCAGCGTTGGTAGAGGGGGCGACTATGGCTACACCTTC.

The gene calls are TRBV29-1 and TRBJ1-2; D is ambiguous. Trimming pared 4 bases from V and 6 bases from J, leaving 18 bases between. Germline V gene lookup returns CDR1 SQVTM and CDR2 ANQGSEA. The CDR3 is made up of 14 amino acids. The CDR3 sequence is CSVVTDLYLHGYTF. CDR3 sequence (DNA): TGCAGCGTTGTGACTGACCTTTATCTCCATGGCTACACCTTC.

This clone appeared a few times. This chain joins TRBV9 and TRBJ2-1, with D uncertain. Trimming cost V 1 base and J 0 bases, with 8 bases left between them. The length of the CDR3 is 15 residues. CDR1 is SGDLS, CDR2 YYNGEE, per germline. CDR3 in DNA: TGTGCCAGCAGCGTACTTGCGGACTCCTACAATGAGCAGTTCTTC. Its translation: CASSVLADSYNEQFF.

The sample holds a few counts of this clone. In the same sample, other DNA sequences code for this CDR3. The chain carries TRBV30 and TRBJ2-7, with 8 bases lining up with TRBD2. Germline lookup yields CDR1 GTSNPN and CDR2 SVGIG (reference sequence). The CDR3 covers 13 residues. After removal of 2 bases from V and 0 bases from J, the junction contained 0 bases not matched to a gene. The CDR3 loop is CAWSSGSSYEQYF. Here the CDR3 DNA reads TGTGCCTGGAGTAGCGGGAGCTCCTACGAGCAGTACTTC.

This clone has more than one count but fewer than ten. V and J are TRBV29-1 and TRBJ1-4; D gene unclear. Germline CDR1 SQVTM, CDR2 ANQGSEA. Trimming removed 4 bases at V and 8 bases at J, with 14 bases between. The CDR3 spans 13 residues. For the CDR3, the DNA is TGCAGCGTTGCCGGGGATAGTAGGGAAAAACTGTTTTTT. This translates into CSVAGDSREKLFF.

The V and J genes are TRBV29-1 and TRBJ1-4, with D perhaps matching TRBD1 (6 bases). This CDR3 has 13 amino acids. V shed 7 bases and J shed 7 bases, with 16 bases lying between them. Germline CDR1 is SQVTM and CDR2 is ANQGSEA. The CDR3 region has the DNA TGCAGCGCTGGGGGGGGGCGAGGTGAAAAACTGTTTTTT. Translated: CSAGGGRGEKLFF.

The chain recombines TRBV30 with TRBJ2-3; the match to TRBD1 covers 9 bases. This CDR3 spans 17 amino acids. Trimming removed 5 bases from V and 1 base from J; junction bases left unmatched: 13. Germline V gene data show CDR1 as GTSNPN and CDR2 as SVGIG (reference sequence). CDR3 protein: CAWGGAGTGRGTDTQYF. In DNA form, the CDR3 reads TGTGCCTGGGGGGGCGCCGGGACAGGGAGGGGCACAGATACGCAGTATTTT. Combining the CDR3 with reference TRBV30 and TRBJ2-3 gives the whole variable domain SQTIHQWPATLVQPVGSPLSLECTVEGTSNPNLYWYRQAAGRGLQLLFYSVGIGQISSEVPQNLSASRPQDRQFILSSKKLLLSDSGFYLCAWGGAGTGRGTDTQYFGPGTRLTVL.

The table lists this clone with a few counts. The V call is TRBV6-6, the J call TRBJ1-2; D gene ambiguous. The CDR3 totals 12 residues. V lost 6 bases, J lost 6 bases, and 11 bases lay in between. In germline, CDR1 is MNHNY, CDR2 SVGAGI (reference sequence). The CDR3 DNA reads as TGTGCCAGCAGAGCGATCACTGATGGCTACACCTTC. Protein product: CASRAITDGYTF.

The gene calls are TRBV5-4 and TRBJ2-7; no definite D call. Looked up from germline, CDR1 is SGHNT and CDR2 is YYREEE (reference sequence). The CDR3 has 13 amino acids. With 7 bases removed from V and 3 bases from J, the gap between germline ends came to 14 bases. The CDR3 nucleotides read TGTGCCAGCTCGGTTCAGGTGGACTACGAGCAGTACTTC. Amino acid sequence: CASSVQVDYEQYF.

The rearrangement joins TRBV7-8 to TRBJ2-7; D gene uncertain. Germline V gives CDR1 SGHVS, CDR2 FQNEAQ. V shed 1 base and J shed 4 bases, with 17 bases lying between them. CDR3 length: 16 amino acids. CDR3 DNA: TGTGCCAGCAGCTTAGGCGGTCTCTCCCCTGGGTACGAGCAGTACTTC. Translated: CASSLGGLSPGYEQYF.

The gene calls are TRBV29-1 and TRBJ1-5, with 7 bases that match TRBD1. In germline, CDR1 is SQVTM, CDR2 ANQGSEA. This CDR3 spans 13 amino acids. After removal of 7 bases from V and 5 bases from J, the junction contained 8 bases not matched to a gene. The CDR3 here is CSASQGTDQPQHF. DNA of the CDR3: TGCAGCGCCTCACAAGGGACAGATCAGCCCCAGCATTTT.

This clone was counted a single time. The chain couples TRBV29-1 to TRBJ1-1; TRBD1 might be the D (5 bases). V was cut by 4 bases and J by 0 bases, with 9 bases left in between. The germline V gene encodes CDR1 SQVTM and CDR2 ANQGSEA. The CDR3 length is 13 residues. DNA for the CDR3: TGCAGCGTTGCGAACAGGTTGAACACTGAAGCTTTCTTT. Translated, it gives CSVANRLNTEAFF.

The chain joins TRBV18 to TRBJ2-7; TRBD1 might be the D (6 bases). The CDR3 has 15 residues. Trimming cost V 1 base and J 5 bases, with 15 bases left between them. The germline gives CDR1 KGHSH, CDR2 LQKENI. The CDR3 sequence: CASSPQSGANNEQYF. CDR3 DNA: TGTGCCAGCTCACCACAATCAGGGGCAAACAACGAGCAGTACTTC.

This chain joins TRBV5-6 and TRBJ2-7, with 7 bases aligning to TRBD2. Unmatched junction bases numbered 13, after V lost 4 bases and J lost 9 bases. From germline, CDR1 is SGHDT and CDR2 YYEEEE. CDR3 length: 14 amino acids. CDR3 DNA sequence: TGTGCCAGCAGCACTGGGCCCGGGGGGTTTTGGCAGTACTTC. Protein: CASSTGPGGFWQYF.

The rearrangement joins TRBV7-2 to TRBJ2-7, with 8 bases identical to TRBD2. Germline CDR1 SGHTA, CDR2 FQGNSA. V shed 5 bases and J 0 bases; nucleotides not matched to a gene: 3. The length of the CDR3 is 14 residues. The CDR3 coding sequence is TGTGCCAGCAGCCCAAGCGGGAGCTCCTACGAGCAGTACTTC. Encoded protein: CASSPSGSSYEQYF.

This clone has a handful of counts. J is TRBJ2-6 and V is TRBV5-1; no reliable D call. V lost 3 bases, J lost 0 bases, and 7 bases lay in between. Germline loops: CDR1 SGHRS, CDR2 YFSETQ. The CDR3 has 15 amino acids. CDR3 DNA: TGCGCCAGCAGCTCCCGTCCCTCTGGGGCCAACGTCCTGACTTTC. Its protein product is CASSSRPSGANVLTF. Combining the CDR3 with reference TRBV5-1 and TRBJ2-6 gives the whole variable domain KAGVTQTPRYLIKTRGQQVTLSCSPISGHRSVSWYQQTPGQGLQFLFEYFSETQRNKGNFPGRFSGRQFSNSRSEMNVSTLELGDSALYLCASSSRPSGANVLTFGAGSRLTVL.

The gene calls are TRBV29-1 and TRBJ1-1; D perhaps matches TRBD1 (6 bases). Germline V gives CDR1 SQVTM, CDR2 ANQGSEA. The V gene lost 6 bases and the J gene lost 1 base, with 15 bases spanning the gap. This CDR3 is built from 14 residues. The CDR3 bases are TGCAGCGTGGACAAAACCAGGGGGAACACTGAAGCTTTCTTT. The encoded protein is CSVDKTRGNTEAFF.

This clone was seen only a few times. The V gene is TRBV7-9, the J gene TRBJ2-7; 15 bases line up with TRBD2. Trimming at V came to 5 bases and at J to 4 bases, leaving 9 bases not matched to a gene. Looked up from germline, CDR1 is SEHNR and CDR2 is FQNEAQ (reference sequence). This CDR3 contains 17 residues. CDR3 region: CASSTRTSGRARYEQYF. CDR3 nucleotides: TGTGCCAGCAGCACAAGGACTAGCGGGAGGGCCCGGTACGAGCAGTACTTC.

J is TRBJ2-7 and V is TRBV23-1, with a weak D call TRBD1 (5 bases). TRBV23-1 carries the ORF label, with uncertain function. The CDR3 spans 13 residues. V lost 2 bases and J lost 1, with 6 bases in between. The CDR3 region is CASSQTGSYEQYF. The DNA for the CDR3 is TGCGCCAGCAGTCAAACAGGATCCTACGAGCAGTACTTC.

This chain uses TRBV27 with TRBJ2-1, with 7 nucleotides matching TRBD2. This CDR3 spans 13 amino acids. J was trimmed by 5 bases and V by 2 bases; bases with no gene match: 0. CDR1 is MNHEY, CDR2 SMNVEV, per germline (reference sequence). The CDR3 region has the DNA TGTGCCAGCAGTTTAGCGGGAGACAATGAGCAGTTCTTC. Residues: CASSLAGDNEQFF.

The V call is TRBV30, the J call TRBJ1-2; 9 nucleotides align to TRBD1. From germline, CDR1 is GTSNPN and CDR2 SVGIG (reference sequence). The CDR3 extends over 14 amino acids. Unmatched junction bases numbered 3, after V lost 0 bases and J lost 4 bases. In DNA form, the CDR3 reads TGTGCCTGGAGTGTACAGGGGGCCTCCTATGGCTACACCTTC. This translates into CAWSVQGASYGYTF.

The V gene is TRBV12-5, the J gene TRBJ1-2, with D possibly TRBD1 on 5 matching bases. The length of the CDR3 is 12 residues. The germline V gene has CDR1 LGHNT and CDR2 FRNRAP. The V end was cut by 6 bases, the J end by 8 bases, with 13 bases between. The CDR3, as DNA: TGTGCTAGTGGACCTGGACAATTCGGCTACACCTTC. This sequence encodes CASGPGQFGYTF.

This clone has a handful of counts. Written as DNA, the CDR3 is TGTGCCAGCAGCTTAGGTGGCAGGGGGGATGAAAAACTGTTTTTT. Translation gives CASSLGGRGDEKLFF. The chain employs TRBV7-9 and TRBJ1-4; TRBD1 matches 7 bases. The V segment lost 1 base and the J segment 6 bases; nucleotides outside the gene matches: 5. Germline assignment: CDR1 SEHNR and CDR2 FQNEAQ (reference sequence). CDR3 size: 15 residues.

This clone has only a few counts. This chain joins TRBV18 and TRBJ1-2; 9 positions agree with TRBD1. After removal of 3 bases from V and 6 bases from J, the junction contained 8 bases not matched to a gene. CDR3 length equals 15 residues. Looked up from germline, CDR1 is KGHSH and CDR2 is LQKENI. The CDR3 DNA is TGTGCCAGCTCACCCCCGGGGACAGGGAACAATGGCTACACCTTC. Translating it yields CASSPPGTGNNGYTF.

CDR3 sequence reads: CSGILTGAKAFF. The CDR3 region has the DNA TGCAGCGGGATCTTGACAGGGGCAAAAGCTTTCTTT. The chain uses TRBV29-1 and TRBJ1-1, with 8 bases matching TRBD1. The CDR3 runs to 12 residues. With 7 bases clipped from V and 9 bases from J, the junction kept 10 bases outside the gene matches. The germline gives CDR1 SQVTM, CDR2 ANQGSEA.

The chain carries TRBV29-1 and TRBJ2-6; D not certain. The CDR3 runs 15 residues. Looked up from germline, CDR1 is SQVTM and CDR2 is ANQGSEA. V dropped 4 bases and J dropped 0 bases, with 10 bases sitting between them. The CDR3 bases are TGCAGCGTTGGTCCGCCAGACTCTGGGGCCAACGTCCTGACTTTC. This codes for CSVGPPDSGANVLTF.

This clone was detected only a few times. This CDR3 is CASSEMPVSNQPQHF. Written as DNA, the CDR3 is TGTGCCAGCAGTGAAATGCCAGTTAGCAATCAGCCCCAGCATTTT. The rearrangement joins TRBV2 to TRBJ1-5; D unclear. With 2 bases removed from V and 0 bases from J, the gap between germline ends came to 8 bases. Germline lookup yields CDR1 SNHLY and CDR2 FYNNEI. The length of the CDR3 is 15 residues.

This clone was recorded a few times. The CDR3, as DNA: TGCGCCAGCAGCTTGATCACACGGGGCAGGGGGCTTGGAGAGCAGTACTTC. It translates to CASSLITRGRGLGEQYF. The gene calls are TRBV5-1 and TRBJ2-7; TRBD1 aligns across 8 bases. This CDR3 has 17 amino acids. The germline V gene encodes CDR1 SGHRS and CDR2 YFSETQ. V lost 1 base, J lost 7 bases, and 16 bases stayed unmatched.